This T cell receptor (beta chain) was identified during a study of low-dose radiotherapy and immunotherapy resistance in tumors. Study background: 1 Gy per fraction was delivered to Cohort 2 every two weeks, for 13 Gy total over 26 weeks. A daily 300 mg dose of oral aspirin was taken by patients for four cycles from cycle 1 day 1.

With V trimmed by 0 bases and J by 5 bases, 6 bases remained unmatched. Germline values: CDR1 DFQATT, CDR2 SNEGSKA (reference sequence). CDR3 length equals 15 residues. Priming of first-strand cDNA relied on TRAV- and TRBV-specific primers (covering alpha and beta chains). Over around 19 PCR cycles, TCRs were amplified from a constant-region primer and V-primer adapter. TCRdb re-derived calls from the reads in MiXCR, one entry per CDR3 protein. The sample contains 7,500 to 10,000 distinct CDR3 sequences, roughly 75% of which appear only once. Donors were administered nivolumab, ipilimumab, aspirin and low-dose cyclophosphamide, together with low-dose radiotherapy.

This sequence originates from a human donor with advanced metastatic prostate, ovarian, gallbladder or colorectal cancer (not recorded which). This table probably holds off-target reads from a library built for another chain. The chain employs TRBV20-1 and TRBJ2-1, with 8 bases identical to TRBD2. The CDR3 here is CSARDGGRTDNEQFF. The CDR3 region has the DNA TGCAGTGCTAGAGATGGCGGGAGGACAGACAATGAGCAGTTCTTC.